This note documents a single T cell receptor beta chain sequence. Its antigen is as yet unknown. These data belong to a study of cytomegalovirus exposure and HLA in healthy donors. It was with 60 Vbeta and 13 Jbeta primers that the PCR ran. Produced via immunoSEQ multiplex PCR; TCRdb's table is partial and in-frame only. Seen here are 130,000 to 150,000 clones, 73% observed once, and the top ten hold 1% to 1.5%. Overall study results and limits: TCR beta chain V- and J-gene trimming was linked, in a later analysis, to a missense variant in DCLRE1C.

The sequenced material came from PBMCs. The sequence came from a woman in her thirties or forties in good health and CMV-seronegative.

CDR3 sequence (DNA): TGTGCCAGCAGCCAGGGGACAGGCCCCTACACAGATACGCAGTATTTT. Translation gives CASSQGTGPYTDTQYF. V is TRBV4-2 and J is TRBJ2-3; 8 bases align to TRBD1. CDR1 and CDR2 (germline): LGHNA, YNFKEQ. V lost 3 bases to trimming and J lost 2 bases; unmatched junction nucleotides: 7. The CDR3 is 16 amino acids.